Shown below are 17 T cell receptor beta chains from a single sample sequenced in a study of OX40 agonist ivuxolimab in advanced cancers. Generated by immunoSEQ multiplex PCR, the TCRdb table keeps only in-frame clones and is missing some. The sample consists of tens of thousands of clones, about 83% of them appearing once. Specimen: CD4+ or CD8+ T cells sorted from blood, collected in a trial of the OX40 agonist ivuxolimab. Every receptor here comes from an adult with an advanced solid tumor such as melanoma, head and neck, liver or kidney cancer.

This rearrangement joins TRBV9 to TRBJ2-3, with no clear D. Germline V gives CDR1 SGDLS, CDR2 YYNGEE. V was shortened by 3 bases and J by 2 bases, with 10 bases between the two germline ends. The length of the CDR3 is 14 residues. CDR3 protein: CASSATASTDTQYF. The CDR3 bases are TGTGCCAGCAGCGCCACGGCCTCCACAGATACGCAGTATTTT.

The chain carries TRBV6-5 and TRBJ1-2, with no clear D. V shed 5 bases and J shed 5 bases, with 9 bases lying between them. The germline CDR1 and CDR2 sequences are MNHEY and SVGAGI. CDR3 length equals 12 residues. The CDR3 DNA reads as TGTGCCAGCAGTCTGGGAGGTTATGGCTACACCTTC. This encodes CASSLGGYGYTF.

CDR3 residues: CAISEKDRANYGYTF. CDR3 DNA: TGTGCCATCAGTGAGAAGGACAGAGCGAACTATGGCTACACCTTC. V usage is TRBV10-3 and J usage is TRBJ1-2; the D gene is possibly TRBD1 (6 bases). This CDR3 comprises 15 residues. Deletions cut 2 bases from V and 2 bases from J, with 12 bases between. Germline lookup yields CDR1 ENHRY and CDR2 SYGVKD.

DNA for the CDR3: TGCGCCAGCAGCTTGGCCAGGACAGGGGAAGGCTACACCTTC. Residues: CASSLARTGEGYTF. The V call is TRBV5-1, the J call TRBJ1-2, with 9 bases identical to TRBD1. The CDR3 spans 14 residues. Germline V gives CDR1 SGHRS, CDR2 YFSETQ. Trimming removed 0 bases from V and 8 bases from J; junction bases left unmatched: 5.

J is TRBJ2-1 and V is TRBV5-8, with D possibly TRBD2 on 5 matching bases. The germline V gene encodes CDR1 SGHTS and CDR2 YDEGEE. The V end was cut by 4 bases, the J end by 12 bases, with 14 bases between. The CDR3 runs to 12 residues. The CDR3 nucleotides read TGTGCCAGCAGCCGGCCTAGCCGAGGGCAGTTCTTC. The encoded protein is CASSRPSRGQFF.

This rearrangement joins TRBV5-1 to TRBJ2-5; TRBD1 matches at 8 bases. CDR1 and CDR2 (germline): SGHRS, YFSETQ. The CDR3 is 14 amino acids. Trimming at V came to 4 bases and at J to 4 bases, leaving 6 bases not matched to a gene. CDR3 sequence (DNA): TGCGCCAGCAGCCCACAGGGGGTCGCAGAGACCCAGTACTTC. Amino acids: CASSPQGVAETQYF.

The chain links TRBV10-1 to TRBJ1-2; the D is unclear. CDR3 length equals 12 residues. V shed 8 bases and J shed 8 bases, with 15 bases lying between them. Germline loops: CDR1 WNHNN, CDR2 SYGVQD (reference sequence). The CDR3 is CASRTRVGGYTF. CDR3 nucleotide sequence: TGCGCCAGCCGTACGAGGGTTGGGGGCTACACCTTC.

The sample holds a few counts of this clone. V gene TRBV6-1 combines with J gene TRBJ1-1; no clear D gene. This CDR3 is built from 12 residues. Germline CDR1 and CDR2: MNHNS and SASEGT. Trimming left V 3 bases short and J 7 bases short, with 9 bases between. The CDR3 here is CASSDVSREAFF. For the CDR3, the DNA is TGTGCCAGCAGTGATGTTTCCCGTGAAGCTTTCTTT.

This clone was counted a single time. The chain uses TRBV10-1 and TRBJ2-5, with D perhaps matching TRBD1 or TRBD2 (5 bases each). V lost 4 bases and J 1 base, leaving 19 bases between the germline ends. CDR1 and CDR2 (germline): WNHNN, SYGVQD (reference sequence). This CDR3 comprises 17 residues. Written as DNA, the CDR3 is TGCGCCAGCAGTGGATTGACCGGGACCCCCGGCCAAGAGACCCAGTACTTC. Protein: CASSGLTGTPGQETQYF.

The table lists this clone with a few counts. This sequence joins TRBV5-4 and TRBJ2-5, with 12 bases matching TRBD2. Germline V gene lookup returns CDR1 SGHNT and CDR2 YYREEE (reference sequence). This CDR3 spans 17 amino acids. Trimming took 2 bases from V and 3 from J; bases not matched to a gene: 8. This CDR3 reads CASSFGLAGGPEETQYF. CDR3 bases: TGTGCCAGCAGCTTTGGGCTAGCGGGGGGGCCCGAAGAGACCCAGTACTTC.

The V gene is TRBV29-1, the J gene TRBJ2-7; D gene uncertain. The germline V gene encodes CDR1 SQVTM and CDR2 ANQGSEA. V lost 3 bases to trimming and J lost 7 bases, with 10 bases between them. The CDR3 has 11 amino acids. CDR3 coding DNA: TGCAGCGTTGACCAGGCCAAGGAGCAGTACTTC. Protein product: CSVDQAKEQYF.

This clone was recorded once. The chain combines TRBV7-9 with TRBJ1-2; 7 bases are a match to TRBD1. J gave up 1 base and V 2 bases, and 4 bases lay outside the gene matches. The CDR3 contains 15 residues. Looked up from germline, CDR1 is SEHNR and CDR2 is FQNEAQ (reference sequence). DNA for the CDR3: TGTGCCAGCAGCTTAATGGGACAGATTAACTATGGCTACACCTTC. Residues: CASSLMGQINYGYTF.

CDR3 sequence reads: CASSPTLAGSYEQYF. The CDR3 nucleotides read TGCGCCAGCAGCCCCACACTAGCGGGGTCCTACGAGCAGTACTTC. The genes are TRBV5-1 and TRBJ2-7; 10 bases align to TRBD2. This CDR3 has 15 residues. Germline CDR1 SGHRS, CDR2 YFSETQ. V dropped 4 bases and J dropped 1; count of bases not matched to a gene: 5.

The chain links TRBV10-2 to TRBJ1-1; TRBD1 aligns across 9 bases. V was clipped by 4 bases and J by 5 bases; unmatched bases: 11. This CDR3 contains 16 residues. Germline V lookup: CDR1 WSHSY, CDR2 SAAADI. For the CDR3, the DNA is TGCGCCAGCAGTGCTGGGACAGGGAAGTTAGGGACTGAAGCTTTCTTT. Protein sequence: CASSAGTGKLGTEAFF.

The J gene is TRBJ1-1, the V gene TRBV4-1, with TRBD1 as a possible D gene (6 bases). CDR3 length equals 15 residues. In germline, CDR1 is MGHRA, CDR2 YSYEKL. Trimming left V 1 base short and J 5 bases short, with 14 bases between. The DNA for the CDR3 is TGCGCCAGCAGCCAAGTCCCCAGGGGATGGACTGAAGCTTTCTTT. This sequence encodes CASSQVPRGWTEAFF.

The chain has TRBV19 and TRBJ1-5, with a possible D match to TRBD1 (6 bases). The CDR3 has 14 amino acids. V was shortened by 3 bases and J by 6 bases, with 12 bases between the two germline ends. Germline V CDR1 and CDR2: LNHDA, SQIVND (reference sequence). The DNA of the CDR3 is TGTGCCAGTAGTATCCGGGGGGGCATTCAGCCCCAGCATTTT. This codes for CASSIRGGIQPQHF.

This chain joins TRBV5-1 and TRBJ2-1, with D possibly matching TRBD1 (5 bases). Trimming removed 0 bases at V and 3 bases at J, with 10 bases between. The CDR3 totals 15 residues. Germline CDR1 reads SGHRS; CDR2 reads YFSETQ. CDR3: CASSLGQGIYNEQFF. The CDR3 region has the DNA TGCGCCAGCAGCTTGGGCCAGGGTATCTACAATGAGCAGTTCTTC.